The 21 T cell receptor beta chains below come from one sample, sequenced in a study of T cell responses to AZD1222 COVID-19 vaccine. TCRdb's table, derived via immunoSEQ multiplex PCR, lists solely in-frame clones and lacks some. The sample carries about 89,000 clones, about 93% recorded once. The sample here was peripheral blood, taken on day 0 of MenACWY control vaccination. The source is an adult in good health.

This rearrangement joins TRBV9 to TRBJ2-2; tentative D call: TRBD2 (5 bases). V lost 2 bases to trimming and J lost 6 bases, with 14 bases between them. Germline lookup yields CDR1 SGDLS and CDR2 YYNGEE. The CDR3 contains 15 residues. CDR3 bases: TGTGCCAGCAGCGTTGAGACTACCTTCGCCGGGGAGCTGTTTTTT. It specifies CASSVETTFAGELFF.

The chain is built from TRBV10-2 and TRBJ2-7; D gene uncertain. The CDR3 sequence is 16 residues long. V lost 5 bases to trimming and J lost 2 bases, with 19 bases between them. Germline V lookup: CDR1 WSHSY, CDR2 SAAADI. The CDR3 is CASSSPAPPVTYEQYF. The CDR3 nucleotides read TGCGCCAGCAGTTCCCCCGCACCCCCGGTAACCTACGAGCAGTACTTC.

The chain employs TRBV11-2 and TRBJ2-3; 12 bases align to TRBD2. The V gene end was trimmed by 3 bases and the J gene end by 1 base; junction bases not matched to a gene: 2. The CDR3 covers 16 residues. The V gene's germline CDR1 is SGHAT and CDR2 FQNNGV. CDR3 DNA: TGTGCCAGCAGCTTGGCTAGCGGGAGGGGCACAGATACGCAGTATTTT. It codes for CASSLASGRGTDTQYF.

V is TRBV28 and J is TRBJ2-7; D ambiguous. This CDR3 is built from 12 residues. Germline loops: CDR1 MDHEN, CDR2 SYDVKM. Trimming stripped 2 bases from V and 7 bases from J, with 9 bases between. CDR3 loop: CASSLLRLEQYF. In DNA form, the CDR3 reads TGTGCCAGCAGTTTACTTCGGTTGGAGCAGTACTTC.

This rearrangement joins TRBV9 to TRBJ2-5; 10 nucleotides line up with TRBD2. CDR3 length: 16 amino acids. Germline V gene lookup returns CDR1 SGDLS and CDR2 YYNGEE. V lost 0 bases, J lost 1 base, and 3 bases stayed unmatched. The CDR3 DNA sequence: TGTGCCAGCAGCGTAGCCCTAGCGGGGGCCCAAGAGACCCAGTACTTC. Amino acids: CASSVALAGAQETQYF.

The V call is TRBV24-1, the J call TRBJ2-3; D possibly uses TRBD1 or TRBD2 (6 bases each). The V gene lost 3 bases and the J gene lost 2 bases, with 17 bases spanning the gap. Germline values: CDR1 KGHDR, CDR2 SFDVKD. This CDR3 comprises 17 residues. The CDR3 loop is CATSDPPGGPATDTQYF. The DNA for the CDR3 is TGTGCCACCAGTGATCCTCCCGGGGGCCCAGCCACAGATACGCAGTATTTT.

This sequence joins TRBV5-5 and TRBJ1-2; D unresolved. The ends were cut back, 9 bases at V and 2 bases at J, with 8 bases in the middle. Germline assignment: CDR1 SGHKS and CDR2 YYEKEE (reference sequence). This CDR3 has 11 amino acids. The CDR3 DNA sequence: TGTGCCACCAAACAGAACTATGGCTACACCTTC. It translates to CATKQNYGYTF.

The genes are TRBV11-2 and TRBJ2-3, with D perhaps TRBD2 (6 bases). The CDR3 length is 16 residues. Trimming cost V 3 bases and J 4 bases, with 17 bases left between them. Looked up from germline, CDR1 is SGHAT and CDR2 is FQNNGV. CDR3 sequence reads: CASSFLSGQGPDTQYF. Here the CDR3 DNA reads TGTGCCAGCAGCTTTTTAAGCGGGCAGGGACCAGATACGCAGTATTTT.

V usage is TRBV19 and J usage is TRBJ2-1; D is unclear. Germline CDR1 LNHDA, CDR2 SQIVND (reference sequence). This CDR3 is 13 amino acids long. With 6 bases removed from V and 0 bases from J, the gap between germline ends came to 6 bases. The CDR3 DNA sequence: TGTGCCAGTAGACCGAGCTCCTACAATGAGCAGTTCTTC. Translation: CASRPSSYNEQFF.

The chain links TRBV6-5 to TRBJ2-1; tentatively, D is TRBD1 (6 bases). The V gene lost 8 bases and the J gene lost 0 bases, with 14 bases spanning the gap. The CDR3 has 15 residues. Germline V gives CDR1 MNHEY, CDR2 SVGAGI. The CDR3: CASGTGFSSYNEQFF. Written as DNA, the CDR3 is TGTGCCAGCGGAACAGGGTTCAGCTCCTACAATGAGCAGTTCTTC.

This rearrangement joins TRBV7-2 to TRBJ2-7; perhaps D is TRBD1 or TRBD2 (6 bases each). Trimming took 0 bases from V and 2 from J, leaving 11 bases between them. The CDR3 extends over 15 amino acids. Germline V gives CDR1 SGHTA, CDR2 FQGNSA. CDR3 region: CASSLAGGGTYEQYF. The CDR3 coding sequence is TGTGCCAGCAGCTTAGCGGGGGGCGGCACCTACGAGCAGTACTTC.

The chain has TRBV19 and TRBJ2-7, with D possibly TRBD2 on 5 matching bases. Trimming cost V 3 bases and J 3 bases, with 12 bases left between them. Germline CDR1 and CDR2: LNHDA and SQIVND (reference sequence). This CDR3 is 14 amino acids long. CDR3 loop: CASSIGGFGYEQYF. CDR3 nucleotide sequence: TGTGCCAGTAGTATTGGAGGTTTCGGCTACGAGCAGTACTTC. The variable domain in full, completed from reference TRBV19 and TRBJ2-7, reads DGGITQSPKYLFRKEGQNVTLSCEQNLNHDAMYWYRQDPGQGLRLIYYSQIVNDFQKGDIAEGYSVSREKKESFPLTVTSAQKNPTAFYLCASSIGGFGYEQYFGPGTRLTVT.

The chain uses TRBV21-1 and TRBJ2-7. TRBV21-1 is given as a pseudogene. CDR3 length equals 10 residues. CDR3 region: CASSNYEQYF. DNA of the CDR3: TGTGCCAGCAGCAACTACGAGCAGTACTTC.

Of note for this clone: Other DNA sequences in the same sample also yield this CDR3. The J gene is TRBJ2-5, the V gene TRBV10-2; no definite D call. The CDR3 contains 12 residues. V gave up 6 bases and J gave up 2 bases, with 7 bases separating them. Germline V gives CDR1 WSHSY, CDR2 SAAADI. CDR3 sequence (DNA): TGCGCCAGCAGAGGGCCTCAAGAGACCCAGTACTTC. Protein: CASRGPQETQYF.

Remarks on this clone: Other DNA variants within this sample encode the same CDR3. V gene TRBV5-1 combines with J gene TRBJ1-1, with D unresolved. With 0 bases removed from V and 1 base from J, the gap between germline ends came to 4 bases. CDR3 size: 13 residues. Germline assignment: CDR1 SGHRS and CDR2 YFSETQ. CDR3 in amino acids: CASSLGGNTEAFF. CDR3 DNA sequence: TGCGCCAGCAGCTTGGGAGGGAACACTGAAGCTTTCTTT. Looking up the rest from reference TRBV5-1 and TRBJ1-1 gives the full variable domain: KAGVTQTPRYLIKTRGQQVTLSCSPISGHRSVSWYQQTPGQGLQFLFEYFSETQRNKGNFPGRFSGRQFSNSRSEMNVSTLELGDSALYLCASSLGGNTEAFFGQGTRLTVV.

V is TRBV12-1 and J is TRBJ1-3. TRBV12-1 is given as a pseudogene. The CDR3 has 12 residues. The CDR3 region has the DNA TGTGCCAGCAGCCCCCGAGGAAACACCATATATTTT. Translation: CASSPRGNTIYF.

This sequence joins TRBV27 and TRBJ1-1, with unresolved D. The CDR3 loop spans 13 amino acids. V lost 4 bases and J 11 bases, leaving 17 bases between the germline ends. Germline assignment: CDR1 MNHEY and CDR2 SMNVEV (reference sequence). The CDR3 loop reads CASSWAQTRRAFF. In DNA form, the CDR3 reads TGTGCCAGCAGTTGGGCACAAACGCGGCGCGCTTTCTTT.

The chain joins TRBV6-5 to TRBJ2-1, with 9 bases identical to TRBD1. This CDR3 spans 16 amino acids. Trimming at V came to 0 bases and at J to 4 bases, leaving 4 bases not matched to a gene. Germline CDR1 is MNHEY and CDR2 is SVGAGI. Written as DNA, the CDR3 is TGTGCCAGCAGTTACTCGGACAGGGGAGGGTACAATGAGCAGTTCTTC. It translates to CASSYSDRGGYNEQFF.

This chain connects TRBV9 to TRBJ2-1, with 11 bases that match TRBD2. The CDR3 spans 18 residues. Per the germline V gene, CDR1 is SGDLS and CDR2 is YYNGEE. V trimming: 0 bases; J trimming: 5 bases; junction bases outside the gene matches: 10. This CDR3 is CASSVERTGLADHNEQFF. The CDR3, as DNA: TGTGCCAGCAGCGTAGAACGGACGGGACTAGCGGACCACAATGAGCAGTTCTTC. Full variable domain (missing parts from reference TRBV9 and TRBJ2-1): DSGVTQTPKHLITATGQRVTLRCSPRSGDLSVYWYQQSLDQGLQFLIQYYNGEERAKGNILERFSAQQFPDLHSELNLSSLELGDSALYFCASSVERTGLADHNEQFFGPGTRLTVL.

The chain has TRBV10-2 and TRBJ2-3; D is undetermined. V lost 6 bases to trimming and J lost 2 bases, with 12 bases between them. The CDR3 sequence is 14 residues long. The germline V gene has CDR1 WSHSY and CDR2 SAAADI. The CDR3 region has the DNA TGCGCCAGCAGCACGATGGCTATCACAGATACGCAGTATTTT. This sequence encodes CASSTMAITDTQYF.

The chain recombines TRBV28 with TRBJ2-1, with 8 bases that match TRBD1. Germline V gene data show CDR1 as MDHEN and CDR2 as SYDVKM. CDR3 length equals 12 residues. Germline trimming cut 7 bases from V and 9 bases from J; bases unmatched to any gene: 5. The CDR3: CASTSGGSEQFF. CDR3 in DNA: TGTGCCAGCACCTCAGGGGGCAGTGAGCAGTTCTTC. Complete variable domain (other parts from reference TRBV28 and TRBJ2-1): DVKVTQSSRYLVKRTGEKVFLECVQDMDHENMFWYRQDPGLGLRLIYFSYDVKMKEKGDIPEGYSVSREKKERFSLILESASTNQTSMYLCASTSGGSEQFFGPGTRLTVL.